This section outlines one T cell receptor (beta chain) sequence together with its context. Its antigen is undetermined. It was with 60 Vbeta and 13 Jbeta primers that the PCR ran. Produced via immunoSEQ multiplex PCR; TCRdb's table is partial and in-frame only. The top ten clones hold 3.5% to 5% of a sample with 130,000 to 150,000 clones, 76% of them seen once. From germline, CDR1 is SNHLY and CDR2 FYNNEI. The CDR3 length is 12 residues. V shed 9 bases, J shed 8 bases, and the junction held 7 bases outside the gene matches. This record comes from a study of cytomegalovirus exposure and HLA in healthy donors. The study, taken as a whole, reports: TCR beta chain V- and J-gene trimming was linked, in a later analysis, to a missense variant in DCLRE1C. Specificity for CMV antigens was confirmed in vitro for three of the CMV-associated chains. A prior analysis recorded that most TCR beta V segments were productive about 90% or about 30% of the time. The study flagged fewer than 200 TCR beta chains as cytomegalovirus-associated.

This TCR came from a man aged 18-30 years in good health and CMV-seronegative. Sequencing used PBMCs. This chain links TRBV2 with TRBJ1-2; 9 nucleotides match TRBD1. CDR3 coding DNA: TGTGCCAGAACTGCGGGACAGGGAGGCTACACCTTC. This codes for CARTAGQGGYTF. Supplemented by reference TRBV2 and TRBJ1-2, the full variable domain reads EPEVTQTPSHQVTQMGQEVILRCVPISNHLYFYWYRQILGQKVEFLVSFYNNEISEKSEIFDDQFSVERPDGSNFTLKIRSTKLEDSAMYFCARTAGQGGYTFGSGTRLTVV.